The sample holds a few counts of the clone carrying this T cell receptor beta chain. This specimen belongs to a study of blood T cells in healthy people across ages. A J-beta primer mix and a sample-barcoded 5' primer were used in a second PCR of roughly 6 to 12 cycles. TCRdb ran MiXCR on the 5' RACE reads and lists one entry per CDR3 protein. The repertoire holds some 560,000 distinct CDR3 sequences, with 27% as singletons. Germline-derived CDR1 and CDR2 are SGHRS and YFSETQ. The CDR3 covers 14 residues. V lost 3 bases and J 9 bases, leaving 17 bases between the germline ends. These data were likewise used in another study, on T cells of mothers and their children. This second study says: It was observed that no persistent microchimeric T cell clones could be detected.

The TCR comes from a boy aged 2 to 10 in good health. This sequence joins TRBV5-1 and TRBJ2-3; D gene unclear. Sequencing was performed on blood. CDR3 amino acids: CASSSSSSSGTQYF. CDR3 bases: TGCGCCAGCAGCTCATCATCAAGCTCGGGCACGCAGTATTTT.